This T cell receptor beta chain is drawn from a study of regulatory T cells in long-lasting Graves disease. Study overall: Antithyroid drug use was under 3 months in newly diagnosed Graves' patients.

The CDR3 covers 13 residues. V lost 4 bases and J lost 4, with 11 bases in between. The germline V gene encodes CDR1 SEHNR and CDR2 FQNEAQ (reference sequence). Time point described: newly diagnosed GD, antithyroid drugs for less than 3 months. PBMC RNA served as the TCR library source. The table lists this clonotype with many counts. Combining iRepertoire HTBI primers with Arm-PCR of CDR3 regions, the authors built TCR beta libraries. Each CDR3 protein gets one entry after TCRdb re-called the multiplex PCR reads with MiXCR. Of roughly 560,000 distinct CDR3 sequences listed, about 12% are singletons. The sample was also linked to a second study, of T cells in Graves' hyperthyroidism and ophthalmopathy.

The receptor was isolated from a woman under 40 with Graves disease. This chain links TRBV7-9 with TRBJ2-7, with unresolved D. This specimen consisted of peripheral blood mononuclear cells (PBMCs), obtained at new diagnosis, from a patient treated with antithyroid drugs. The CDR3 region has the DNA TGTGCCAGCAGCTCTGACTCGACTTACGAGCAGTACTTC. Translating gives CASSSDSTYEQYF.